This record concerns one T cell receptor (beta chain) sequence. Its antigen is unknown. MiXCR, run by TCRdb on the RT-PCR reads, gives a single entry per CDR3 protein. The repertoire holds about half a million distinct CDR3 sequences, with approximately 11% as singletons. This record comes from a study of response to subunit inactivated influenza vaccine. The study's findings and limits: Each seasonal influenza vaccination recruits few new T cells, the authors suggested.

From germline, CDR1 is MNHEY and CDR2 SVGAGI. The CDR3 loop spans 15 amino acids. V dropped 0 bases and J dropped 5 bases, with 13 bases sitting between them. The sequence derives from a man aged 50-60 years who received an inactivated influenza vaccine. The chain is built from TRBV6-5 and TRBJ1-1, with no clear D. The sample was PBMCs from blood, taken 45 days after vaccination. CDR3 sequence: CASSYSEGMGTEAFF. The CDR3 DNA is TGTGCCAGCAGTTACTCGGAGGGTATGGGGACTGAAGCTTTCTTT.